These 4 T cell receptor beta chains were sequenced from one sample in a study of Ad26.COV2.S vaccination and SARS-CoV-2 variants. Treatment given: around 19 received Ad26.COV2.S at low or high dose, single or two shots; several received placebo; per-sample allocation not given. Repertoires come from day 63 after the first vaccine or placebo injection. TCRdb keeps only in-frame clones here, not all; method: immunoSEQ multiplex PCR. The sample holds 240,000 or so clones, roughly 90% seen once. Sequenced here: peripheral blood, sampled in a trial of Ad26.COV2.S vaccine versus placebo. The receptors originated from a person aged 18-60 years who received the Ad26.COV2.S COVID-19 vaccine or a placebo.

V and J are TRBV28 and TRBJ2-3, with D perhaps matching TRBD1 (5 bases). Germline V lookup: CDR1 MDHEN, CDR2 SYDVKM. Trimming took off 2 bases at V and 2 bases at J, with 17 bases between the two ends. The CDR3 is made up of 17 amino acids. CDR3 protein: CASSLRAQDTVTDTQYF. CDR3 DNA: TGTGCCAGCAGTTTAAGAGCCCAGGACACAGTCACAGATACGCAGTATTTT. The entire variable domain, with the rest obtained from reference TRBV28 and TRBJ2-3, is as follows: DVKVTQSSRYLVKRTGEKVFLECVQDMDHENMFWYRQDPGLGLRLIYFSYDVKMKEKGDIPEGYSVSREKKERFSLILESASTNQTSMYLCASSLRAQDTVTDTQYFGPGTRLTVL.

CDR3 DNA: TGTGCCAGTAGTATCCCCTTGGGGCGCTCTGGAAACACCATATATTTT. Translated: CASSIPLGRSGNTIYF. This chain joins TRBV19 and TRBJ1-3; TRBD1 might be the D (5 bases). CDR3 length: 16 residues. CDR1 LNHDA and CDR2 SQIVND come from the germline V gene (reference sequence). Trimming cost V 3 bases and J 0 bases, with 12 bases left between them. The full variable domain, completed using reference TRBV19 and TRBJ1-3, is DGGITQSPKYLFRKEGQNVTLSCEQNLNHDAMYWYRQDPGQGLRLIYYSQIVNDFQKGDIAEGYSVSREKKESFPLTVTSAQKNPTAFYLCASSIPLGRSGNTIYFGEGSWLTVV.

The rearrangement links TRBV25-1 to TRBJ1-2; 7 bases align to TRBD1. Germline V gene data show CDR1 as MGHDK and CDR2 as SYGVNS. V shed 6 bases and J 8 bases; nucleotides not matched to a gene: 15. This CDR3 region has 15 residues. The CDR3 DNA reads TGTGCCAGCAGGGAACCGGACAGGCCAGGGGGAGGCTACACCTTC. Encoded protein: CASREPDRPGGGYTF.

The count of this clone is one. V gene TRBV7-8 combines with J gene TRBJ1-2; TRBD1 aligns across 8 bases. Germline values: CDR1 SGHVS, CDR2 FQNEAQ. This CDR3 comprises 13 residues. V shed 4 bases, J shed 8 bases, and the junction held 6 bases outside the gene matches. CDR3 bases: TGTGCCAGCAGCTCAGACAGGGGAGACGGCTACACCTTC. This codes for CASSSDRGDGYTF.